One sample yielded the 25 T cell receptor beta chains listed below, sequenced in a study of post-analysis software for immune sequencing data. Regarding the study as a whole: A handful of TRBV segments were significantly more frequent in patients than in controls. TRBV5-6, TRBV5-1 and TRBV20-1 were among these segments.

No antigen is known for these receptors. The authors incorporated unique molecular identifiers into the TCR beta cDNA libraries. TCRdb reanalysed the PCR reads using MiXCR and keeps one entry per CDR3 protein. The sample carries around 500,000 distinct CDR3 sequences, approximately 34% recorded once. Sequencing was carried out using blood. The receptors were sampled from a girl aged 2-17 years with multiple sclerosis.

This clonotype was observed a single time. This rearrangement joins TRBV5-1 to TRBJ1-4; perhaps TRBD1 as D (5 bases). The germline gives CDR1 SGHRS, CDR2 YFSETQ. The CDR3 contains 17 residues. V dropped 3 bases and J dropped 0 bases, with 15 bases sitting between them. Written as DNA, the CDR3 is TGCGCCAGCAGCTGGGGGACCGCGGCCTCAACTAATGAAAAACTGTTTTTT. This encodes CASSWGTAASTNEKLFF.

This chain connects TRBV28 to TRBJ1-2, with no clear D. This CDR3 has 13 amino acids. V was shortened by 5 bases and J by 4 bases, with 11 bases between the two germline ends. Germline V gene lookup returns CDR1 MDHEN and CDR2 SYDVKM. CDR3 loop: CASSPFSGYGYTF. The CDR3 DNA is TGTGCCAGCAGTCCCTTCTCTGGCTATGGCTACACCTTC.

The rearrangement links TRBV11-2 to TRBJ2-5; D might be TRBD2 (6 bases). The ends were cut back, 4 bases at V and 5 bases at J, with 17 bases in the middle. This CDR3 is 15 amino acids long. Germline V gene lookup returns CDR1 SGHAT and CDR2 FQNNGV. The CDR3 loop reads CASSSSRGSGETQYF. CDR3 nucleotides: TGTGCCAGCAGCTCATCTCGGGGGTCCGGGGAGACCCAGTACTTC. The entire variable domain, with the rest obtained from reference TRBV11-2 and TRBJ2-5, is as follows: EAGVAQSPRYKIIEKRQSVAFWCNPISGHATLYWYQQILGQGPKLLIQFQNNGVVDDSQLPKDRFSAERLKGVDSTLKIQPAKLEDSAVYLCASSSSRGSGETQYFGPGTRLLVL.

This clonotype occurred a few times. The rearrangement uses TRBV3-1 and TRBJ2-2; D may match TRBD1 or TRBD2 (5 bases each). Germline V gene data show CDR1 as LGHDT and CDR2 as YNNKEL (reference sequence). V lost 3 bases to trimming and J lost 5 bases, with 13 bases between them. The CDR3 consists of 15 residues. CDR3 coding DNA: TGTGCCAGCAGCCAGGGACCCCCGGGGACCGGGGAGCTGTTTTTT. This sequence encodes CASSQGPPGTGELFF.

This rearrangement joins TRBV7-2 to TRBJ1-1; D is unclear. The CDR3 is 13 amino acids. Germline V lookup: CDR1 SGHTA, CDR2 FQGNSA. Deletions cut 2 bases from V and 4 bases from J, with 8 bases between. The CDR3 reads CASSLPWPTEAFF. The CDR3 bases are TGTGCCAGCAGCTTACCCTGGCCCACTGAAGCTTTCTTT.

In this sample, this clonotype turned up once. One junction end disagrees with the germline gene, perhaps due to a read error. The rearrangement joins TRBV20-1 to TRBJ1-1; D is perhaps TRBD1 (5 bases). The germline gives CDR1 DFQATT, CDR2 SNEGSKA (reference sequence). CDR3 size: 13 residues. The CDR3 loop reads CSTRRQPNTEAFF. In DNA form, the CDR3 reads TGCAGTACTAGAAGACAGCCGAACACTGAAGCTTTCTTT.

The gene calls are TRBV20-1 and TRBJ2-1; TRBD2 matches at 9 bases. Germline V CDR1 and CDR2: DFQATT, SNEGSKA (reference sequence). There are 18 residues in the CDR3. The junction had 14 bases not matched to a gene; V was cut back by 1 base and J by 4 bases. The CDR3 region is CSARVGSGLALRYNEQFF. DNA of the CDR3: TGCAGTGCTAGAGTGGGGTCGGGACTAGCTCTCCGATACAATGAGCAGTTCTTC.

The rearrangement joins TRBV20-1 to TRBJ2-1; 9 bases are shared with TRBD2. CDR1 is DFQATT and CDR2 is SNEGSKA in the germline V gene (reference sequence). This CDR3 is 16 amino acids long. V lost 0 bases, J lost 3 bases, and 6 bases stayed unmatched. The CDR3 DNA is TGCAGTGCTAGAGATAGCGGTAGCGGGGGCTACAATGAGCAGTTCTTC. It specifies CSARDSGSGGYNEQFF.

The chain carries TRBV7-2 and TRBJ2-3; D is perhaps TRBD1 or TRBD2 (6 bases each). CDR3 size: 16 residues. Germline V gene data show CDR1 as SGHTA and CDR2 as FQGNSA. V shed 5 bases and J shed 6 bases, with 21 bases lying between them. The CDR3 DNA reads as TGTGCCAGCAGCCCGAATCCCGGGGGTCAGGGGGATACGCAGTATTTT. It yields the protein CASSPNPGGQGDTQYF.

This clonotype was detected a few times. The V gene is TRBV4-1, the J gene TRBJ2-2; D possibly corresponds to TRBD2 (5 bases). The CDR3 contains 13 residues. The V and J ends lost 6 bases and 6 bases respectively, with 11 bases between them. Germline V gives CDR1 MGHRA, CDR2 YSYEKL. The CDR3 DNA is TGCGCCAGCAGTTCCACCGGGGCCGGGGAGCTGTTTTTT. It translates to CASSSTGAGELFF.

The V call is TRBV11-2, the J call TRBJ1-1, with D unclear. Germline CDR1 reads SGHAT; CDR2 reads FQNNGV. The CDR3 loop spans 16 amino acids. Trimming took 4 bases from V and 1 from J, leaving 16 bases between them. The CDR3 loop is CASSSRLPPGNTEAFF. CDR3 coding DNA: TGTGCCAGCAGCTCCCGCTTACCTCCGGGGAACACTGAAGCTTTCTTT.

The sample holds a few counts of this clonotype. This rearrangement joins TRBV6-6 to TRBJ1-5; D gene uncertain. V lost 5 bases, J lost 3 bases, and 8 bases lay in between. Per germline, CDR1 MNHNY and CDR2 SVGAGI (reference sequence). This CDR3 region has 13 residues. DNA for the CDR3: TGTGCCAGCAGTCCCGACTACAATCAGCCCCAGCATTTT. Its translation is CASSPDYNQPQHF.

The chain is built from TRBV6-1 and TRBJ2-6, with D perhaps matching TRBD1 or TRBD2 (5 bases each). The CDR3 has 17 amino acids. V lost 6 bases, J lost 0 bases, and 15 bases lay in between. Germline CDR1 reads MNHNS; CDR2 reads SASEGT. The CDR3 DNA is TGTGCCAGCAGAGGGACCCTTACGATCTCTGGGGCCAACGTCCTGACTTTC. It yields the protein CASRGTLTISGANVLTF.

This clonotype was observed a single time. This chain connects TRBV14 to TRBJ2-7; 9 bases match TRBD1. The CDR3 sequence is 16 residues long. Germline CDR1 and CDR2: SGHDN and FVKESK. V gave up 1 base and J gave up 2 bases; unmatched junction bases: 6. The CDR3 loop is CASSQGAGQGTYEQYF. The CDR3 nucleotides read TGTGCCAGCAGCCAAGGGGCGGGACAGGGAACCTACGAGCAGTACTTC. The variable domain in full, completed from reference TRBV14 and TRBJ2-7, reads EAGVTQFPSHSVIEKGQTVTLRCDPISGHDNLYWYRRVMGKEIKFLLHFVKESKQDESGMPNNRFLAERTGGTYSTLKVQPAELEDSGVYFCASSQGAGQGTYEQYFGPGTRLTVT.

V and J are TRBV20-1 and TRBJ1-6; 7 nucleotides agree with TRBD1. The germline gives CDR1 DFQATT, CDR2 SNEGSKA (reference sequence). The trim removed 1 base at V and 8 bases at J, leaving 5 bases unmatched. The CDR3 totals 14 residues. This chain's CDR3 is CSARGQGWDSPLHF. CDR3 bases: TGCAGTGCTAGAGGACAGGGTTGGGATTCACCCCTCCACTTT.

V is TRBV10-3 and J is TRBJ2-6; unclear D gene. Germline V gene data show CDR1 as ENHRY and CDR2 as SYGVKD. CDR3 size: 17 residues. V was shortened by 0 bases and J by 2 bases, with 11 bases between the two germline ends. In nucleotides, the CDR3 is TGTGCCATCAGTGAGTCTGGCACCCGAACTGGGGCCAACGTCCTGACTTTC. The encoded protein is CAISESGTRTGANVLTF.

About this clonotype itself: No conserved phenylalanine or tryptophan is present at the end of the CDR3, so a read error is the likely explanation. This rearrangement joins TRBV5-1 to TRBJ2-3; 10 bases agree with TRBD1. Trimming at V came to 4 bases and at J to 2 bases, leaving 7 bases not matched to a gene. In germline, CDR1 is SGHRS, CDR2 YFSETQ. This CDR3 has 16 amino acids. Here the CDR3 DNA reads TGCGCCAGCAGCCCGACAGGGGGCGGTGTCACAGATACGCAGTATTGT. Translating gives CASSPTGGGVTDTQYC.

This clonotype has a handful of counts. The CDR3 coding sequence is TGTGCCAGCAGCCGGGACAGGTCTGGCGAGCAGTACTTC. Its translation is CASSRDRSGEQYF. The chain joins TRBV25-1 to TRBJ2-7, with TRBD1 matching over 8 bases. The CDR3 totals 13 residues. The germline CDR1 and CDR2 sequences are MGHDK and SYGVNS. Trimming at V came to 6 bases and at J to 6 bases, leaving 7 bases not matched to a gene.

This chain connects TRBV20-1 to TRBJ1-5, with 7 positions matching TRBD1. Germline-derived CDR1 and CDR2 are DFQATT and SNEGSKA (reference sequence). The ends lost 5 bases at V and 4 bases at J; junction bases unmatched: 17. The CDR3 length is 17 residues. CDR3 sequence reads: CSAAKNVGQLLNQPQHF. In DNA, the CDR3 is TGCAGTGCTGCGAAAAATGTGGGACAGTTATTGAATCAGCCCCAGCATTTT.

This clonotype was observed many times. This sequence joins TRBV7-2 and TRBJ2-7; D remains unclear. The J call may be wrong; the DNA end is better matched by TRBJ2-5. Germline V gene sequence: CDR1 SGHTA, CDR2 FQGNSA. This CDR3 has 14 amino acids. CDR3 nucleotides: TGTGCCAGCAGCCCTAGTAGGGCGGATGAGACCCAGTACTTC. Its protein is CASSPSRADETQYF.

The gene calls are TRBV24-1 and TRBJ2-5; 13 bases map to TRBD2. Germline V gene data show CDR1 as KGHDR and CDR2 as SFDVKD. This CDR3 is 17 amino acids long. Unmatched junction bases numbered 6, after V lost 4 bases and J lost 2 bases. CDR3 in DNA: TGTGCCACCAGTGACCCGGGACTAGCGGGGTTACAAGAGACCCAGTACTTC. Protein: CATSDPGLAGLQETQYF.

This clonotype was seen only a few times. The CDR3 sequence: CASRAGTGVTGVKNTEAFF. For the CDR3, the DNA is TGTGCCAGCAGGGCCGGGACAGGGGTTACGGGGGTGAAGAACACTGAAGCTTTCTTT. The chain couples TRBV28 to TRBJ1-1; the match to TRBD1 covers 10 bases. The germline CDR1 and CDR2 sequences are MDHEN and SYDVKM. The CDR3 has 19 amino acids. The J segment lost 1 base and the V segment lost 6 bases, leaving 17 bases of the junction unmatched.

The V and J genes are TRBV4-1 and TRBJ2-7, with a weak D call TRBD2 (6 bases). V lost 4 bases to trimming and J lost 3 bases, with 19 bases between them. This CDR3 is built from 16 residues. Germline V gene data show CDR1 as MGHRA and CDR2 as YSYEKL. The CDR3 bases are TGCGCCAGCAGCCGGATCGCGGGACCCGGACTCTACGAGCAGTACTTC. This gives the protein CASSRIAGPGLYEQYF.

Here the CDR3 reads CSAREAGRYNEQFF. DNA of the CDR3: TGCAGTGCTAGGGAAGCGGGGAGATACAATGAGCAGTTCTTC. The chain employs TRBV20-1 and TRBJ2-1; the match to TRBD2 covers 7 bases. The CDR3 has 14 residues. V trimming: 3 bases; J trimming: 4 bases; junction bases outside the gene matches: 6. Germline V CDR1 and CDR2: DFQATT, SNEGSKA (reference sequence).

This clonotype showed up just once. V and J are TRBV7-6 and TRBJ2-4; unclear D gene. The J call could be wrong; TRBJ2-7 is a better fit for the DNA end. The CDR3 contains 13 residues. Germline assignment: CDR1 SGHVS and CDR2 FNYEAQ. DNA of the CDR3: TGTGCCAGCAGCTTAGAAAGTCCCTACGAGCAGTACTTC. This encodes CASSLESPYEQYF.